This T cell receptor (beta chain) was recorded in a study of T cells after yellow fever vaccination (dated by TCRdb to between 2018 and 2020). The study in broad terms: Libraries from fractions with low cell numbers were prepared with the SMART-Seq v4 Ultra Low Input RNA kit. Blood samples were taken at several timepoints before and after primary and secondary immunization, and bulk PBMC replicates and cell subsets were isolated. To follow T-cell clones before and after primary and booster YFV17D yellow fever vaccination, bulk TCR alpha and beta repertoires were sequenced over time. The cohort comprised two healthy male donors, one aged 18 to 30 and one aged 30 to 40 years.

Summary of the overall study and its limitations: A small share of clonotypes occurred in both CD4 and CD8 compartments, likely arising from convergent recombination. The study included only two donors, which limits how far the findings can be generalized. Most clones expanded after primary vaccination were re-detected after the booster (96% of CD4 and 88% of CD8), suggesting broad memory maintenance. The secondary T-cell response was weaker than the primary response but faster, peaking on day 5 instead of day 15. Because abundant contaminating clonotypes from the bulk population could be contained in FACS-sorted repertoires, computational filtering was required.

In the paper's terms, the treatment or condition label means: live attenuated yellow fever vaccine strain. Two biological replicates of bulk PBMCs were collected at each blood-draw timepoint. PBMCs were isolated from peripheral blood using a standard Ficoll-Paque protocol. TriZol was used to extract RNA from bulk PBMCs, CD4 and CD8 fractions, and dextramer-positive and dextramer-negative fractions. TCR cDNA was synthesized by 5'RACE template switching, through which a universal primer site and unique molecular identifiers were introduced. Priming of cDNA synthesis was performed from both the TCR alpha and TCR beta constant segments. Libraries were amplified in two PCR steps, with sample barcodes and sequencing adapters added in the second step. Sequencing of the libraries was done on either Illumina HiSeq 2500 (2x100 bp) or NovaSeq (2x150 bp). In the source study's methods: MIGEC was used to demultiplex reads and collapse the reads into UMI consensus sequences, and MiXCR was used for V(D)J alignment. Using edgeR on replicate PBMC samples, clonotypes were called vaccine-responding if FDR was below 0.01 and the log2 fold change was above 5 up to day 15. Bulk clonotypes were assigned CD4 or CD8 identity according to which sequenced CD4 or CD8 repertoire held them at higher abundance. TCRdb trimmed the raw reads at Q25, called clones with MiXCR and kept productive beta chains. Records with the same CDR3 protein are collapsed into one entry carrying the most frequent genes and DNA. TCRdb assigned the V and J calls; the authors' analysis was not used. This sample holds some 500,000 distinct CDR3 sequences; less than 15% were observed only once. Together, the top ten hold more than 13% of the sample.

This clonotype was detected only a few times. Its target antigen remains unknown. Base qualities are missing; no much larger clone stands one base away. The CDR3, cysteine through phenylalanine, is 15 amino acids long. The retained sequence is limited to the CDR3, 45 bases, with the frame set at the first base. The germline V gene sets CDR1 to SGHRS and CDR2 to YFSETQ. Trimming removed 3 bases from V and 2 bases from J, leaving 12 bases between the germline ends. The V and J genes are TRBV5-1 and TRBJ2-1, with no confidently assigned D gene. The source of this sequence is a man aged 30-40 years who received the YFV17D yellow fever vaccine. The material was PBMCs, obtained on the day of the yellow fever booster vaccination. The nucleotide sequence reads as follows: TGCGCCAGCAGCTCAAGAACAGCGACCTACAATGAGCAGTTCTTC. Its translation is CASSSRTATYNEQFF.